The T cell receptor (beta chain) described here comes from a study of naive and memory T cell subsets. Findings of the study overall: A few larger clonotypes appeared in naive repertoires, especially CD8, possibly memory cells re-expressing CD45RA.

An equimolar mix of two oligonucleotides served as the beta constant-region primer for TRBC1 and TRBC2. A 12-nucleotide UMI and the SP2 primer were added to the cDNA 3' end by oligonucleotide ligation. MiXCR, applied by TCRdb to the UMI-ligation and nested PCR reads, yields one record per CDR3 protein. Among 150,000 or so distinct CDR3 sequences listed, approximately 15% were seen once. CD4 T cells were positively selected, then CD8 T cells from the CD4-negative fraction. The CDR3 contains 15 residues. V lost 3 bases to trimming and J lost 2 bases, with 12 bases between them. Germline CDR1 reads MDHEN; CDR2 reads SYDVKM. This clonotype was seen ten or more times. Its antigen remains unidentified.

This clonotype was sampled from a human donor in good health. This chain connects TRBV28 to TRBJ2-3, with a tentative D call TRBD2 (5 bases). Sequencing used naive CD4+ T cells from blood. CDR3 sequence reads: CASSFRGLFTDTQYF. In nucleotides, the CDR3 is TGTGCCAGCAGTTTTCGAGGACTTTTCACAGATACGCAGTATTTT.